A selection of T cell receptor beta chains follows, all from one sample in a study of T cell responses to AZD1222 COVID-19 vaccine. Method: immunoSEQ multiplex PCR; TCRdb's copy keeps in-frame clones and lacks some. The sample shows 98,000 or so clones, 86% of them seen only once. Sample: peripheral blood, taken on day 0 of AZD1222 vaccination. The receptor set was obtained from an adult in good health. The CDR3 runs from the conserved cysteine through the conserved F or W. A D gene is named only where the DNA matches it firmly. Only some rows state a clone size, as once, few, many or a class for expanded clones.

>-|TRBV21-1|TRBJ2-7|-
CPRRTGGDEQYF
TGTCCACGCAGGACAGGGGGCGACGAGCAGTACTTC
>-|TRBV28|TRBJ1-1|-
CASSLQDYTEAFF
TGTGCCAGCAGTTTACAGGATTACACTGAAGCTTTCTTT
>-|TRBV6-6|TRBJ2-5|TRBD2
CASSPEWGLAGTLGETQYF
TGTGCCAGCAGTCCCGAATGGGGACTAGCGGGGACACTGGGAGAGACCCAGTACTTC
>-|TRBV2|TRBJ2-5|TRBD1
CASRRDRGGPETQYF
TGTGCCAGCAGGAGGGACAGGGGAGGTCCGGAGACCCAGTACTTC
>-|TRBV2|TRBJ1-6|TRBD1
CALQGQNNSPLHF
TGTGCCTTACAGGGACAGAATAATTCACCCCTCCACTTT
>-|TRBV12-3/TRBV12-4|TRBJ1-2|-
CASSIGAYGYTF
TGTGCCAGCAGTATTGGAGCCTATGGCTACACCTTC
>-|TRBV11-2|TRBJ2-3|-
CASSSSGAEITDTQYF
TGTGCCAGCAGCTCCTCGGGTGCGGAGATAACAGATACGCAGTATTTT
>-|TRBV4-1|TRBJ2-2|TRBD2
CASSRGTSGGRELFF
TGCGCCAGCAGCCGGGGGACTAGCGGGGGAAGGGAGCTGTTTTTT
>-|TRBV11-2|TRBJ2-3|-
CASSLTGITDTQYF
TGTGCCAGCAGCTTAACCGGAATCACAGATACGCAGTATTTT
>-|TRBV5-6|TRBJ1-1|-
CASSFGGPTEAFF
TGTGCCAGCAGCTTTGGGGGGCCCACTGAAGCTTTCTTT
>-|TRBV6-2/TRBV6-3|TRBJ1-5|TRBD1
CASSDRATQPQHF
TGTGCCAGCAGCGACAGGGCAACACAGCCCCAGCATTTT
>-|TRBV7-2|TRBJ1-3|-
CASSLVVGGGSSGNTIYF
TGTGCCAGCAGCTTAGTCGTAGGAGGGGGGAGCTCTGGAAACACCATATATTTT
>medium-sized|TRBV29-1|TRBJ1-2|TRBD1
CSVEGPGGGYTF
TGCAGCGTTGAAGGTCCAGGGGGAGGCTACACCTTC
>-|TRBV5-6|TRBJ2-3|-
CASSRQALPPDTQYF
TGTGCCAGCAGCAGACAGGCCTTACCTCCAGATACGCAGTATTTT
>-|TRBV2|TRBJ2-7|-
CASLSGNSNSYEQYF
TGTGCCAGTCTTTCCGGGAACTCGAATTCCTACGAGCAGTACTTC
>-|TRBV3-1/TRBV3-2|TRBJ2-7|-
CASSPASLREQYF
TGTGCCAGCAGCCCAGCCAGCTTGAGGGAGCAGTACTTC
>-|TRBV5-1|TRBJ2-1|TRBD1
CASRVQGVDNEQFF
TGCGCCAGCAGAGTCCAGGGGGTCGACAATGAGCAGTTCTTC
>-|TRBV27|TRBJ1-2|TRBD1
CASSVGGTGRTATTF
TGTGCCAGCAGTGTAGGCGGGACAGGGAGGACGGCTACGACCTTC
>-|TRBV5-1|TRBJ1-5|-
CASSSGTGNQPQHF
TGCGCCAGCAGCTCCGGGACGGGGAATCAGCCCCAGCATTTT
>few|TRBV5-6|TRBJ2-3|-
CASSLGGNTQYF
TGTGCCAGCAGCTTGGGCGGAAATACGCAGTATTTT
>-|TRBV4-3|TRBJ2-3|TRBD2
CASSLNSGAGDTQYF
TGCGCCAGCAGCCTTAATAGCGGGGCTGGGGATACGCAGTATTTT
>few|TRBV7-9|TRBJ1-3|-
CASSSGFNTIYF
TGTGCCAGCAGCTCCGGCTTCAACACCATATATTTT
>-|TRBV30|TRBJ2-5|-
CAWSHSLTGTQYF
TGTGCCTGGAGTCACTCCCTCACAGGGACCCAGTACTTC
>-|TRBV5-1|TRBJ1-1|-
CASRSAAAGLTEAFF
TGCGCCAGCAGATCCGCCGCGGCAGGGTTGACTGAAGCTTTCTTT
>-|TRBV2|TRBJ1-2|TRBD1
CASSLNQGQGYGYTF
TGTGCCAGCAGTCTAAATCAGGGACAGGGCTATGGCTACACCTTC
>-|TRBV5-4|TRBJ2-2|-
CASSLEGGGTLTGELFF
TGTGCCAGCAGCTTGGAAGGGGGGGGCACGCTTACCGGGGAGCTGTTTTTT
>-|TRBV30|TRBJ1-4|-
CAWETGTNEKLFF
TGTGCCTGGGAGACAGGCACTAATGAAAAACTGTTTTTT
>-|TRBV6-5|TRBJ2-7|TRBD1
CASRRTGTGYEQYF
TGTGCCAGCAGGCGCACCGGGACAGGCTACGAGCAGTACTTC
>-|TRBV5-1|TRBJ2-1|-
CASSFTGSSYNEQFF
TGCGCCAGCAGCTTCACAGGGAGCTCCTACAATGAGCAGTTCTTC
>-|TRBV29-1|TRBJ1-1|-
CSVEGGRTEAFF
TGCAGCGTCGAGGGGGGACGAACTGAAGCTTTCTTT
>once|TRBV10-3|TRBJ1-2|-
CAISDGGGNYGYTF
TGTGCCATCAGTGATGGGGGGGGTAACTATGGCTACACCTTC
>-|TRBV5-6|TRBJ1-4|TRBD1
CASSFTGVKEKLFF
TGTGCCAGCAGCTTTACAGGGGTAAAAGAAAAACTGTTTTTT
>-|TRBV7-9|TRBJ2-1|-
CASRLIGAGEQFF
TGTGCCAGCAGATTAATCGGGGCGGGTGAGCAGTTCTTC
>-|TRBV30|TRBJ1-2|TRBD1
CAWSQQGDYGYTF
TGTGCCTGGAGCCAACAGGGGGACTATGGCTACACCTTC
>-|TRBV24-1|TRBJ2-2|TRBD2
CATTAGGTGELFF
TGTGCCACCACGGCGGGGGGTACCGGGGAGCTGTTTTTT
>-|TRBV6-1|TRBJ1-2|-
CASSEMGLPNYGYTF
TGTGCCAGCAGTGAAATGGGTCTACCCAACTATGGCTACACCTTC
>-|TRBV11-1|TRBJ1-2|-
CASSLTGSQAGYGYTF
TGTGCCAGCAGCCTAACGGGATCTCAAGCGGGCTATGGCTACACCTTC
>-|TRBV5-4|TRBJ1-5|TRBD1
CASSYRQGSQSNQPQHF
TGTGCCAGCAGCTATAGACAGGGGTCACAGAGCAATCAGCCCCAGCATTTT
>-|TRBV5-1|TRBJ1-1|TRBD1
CASSLGLWTGDTEAFF
TGCGCCAGCAGCTTGGGTCTCTGGACAGGGGACACTGAAGCTTTCTTT
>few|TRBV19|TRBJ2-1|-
CASSMKDLTYNEQFF
TGTGCCAGTAGTATGAAGGACTTAACCTACAATGAGCAGTTCTTC
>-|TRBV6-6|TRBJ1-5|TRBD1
CASSTQGASNQPQHF
TGTGCCAGCAGTACCCAGGGGGCGAGCAATCAGCCCCAGCATTTT
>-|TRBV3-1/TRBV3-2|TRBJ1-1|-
CASANGGAEAFF
TGTGCCAGCGCGAACGGGGGGGCTGAAGCTTTCTTT
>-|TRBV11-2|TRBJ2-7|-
CASSFNSDSYEQYF
TGTGCCAGCAGCTTCAATAGTGACTCCTACGAGCAGTACTTC
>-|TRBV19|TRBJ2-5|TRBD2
CASSGGDQETQYF
TGTGCCAGTAGCGGGGGGGATCAAGAGACCCAGTACTTC
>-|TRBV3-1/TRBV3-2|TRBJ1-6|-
CASSPQGVTYNSPLHF
TGTGCCAGCAGCCCTCAAGGGGTCACCTATAATTCACCCCTCCACTTT
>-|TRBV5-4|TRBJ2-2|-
CASSRTVAANTGELFF
TGTGCCAGCAGCCGGACGGTTGCGGCGAACACCGGGGAGCTGTTTTTT
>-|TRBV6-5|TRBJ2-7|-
CASSPGTLYEQYF
TGTGCCAGCAGTCCCGGGACTCTCTACGAGCAGTACTTC
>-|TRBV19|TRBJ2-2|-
CACWRGGADTGELFF
TGTGCCTGCTGGAGGGGGGGGGCCGACACCGGGGAGCTGTTTTTT
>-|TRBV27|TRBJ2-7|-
CASSFLEGYEQYF
TGTGCCAGCAGTTTCTTGGAGGGCTACGAGCAGTACTTC
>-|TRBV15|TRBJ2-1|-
CATSPPGFEQFF
TGTGCCACCAGCCCTCCGGGTTTTGAGCAGTTCTTC
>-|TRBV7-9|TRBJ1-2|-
CASSEDPQIGYTF
TGTGCCAGCAGCGAGGACCCACAGATAGGCTACACCTTC
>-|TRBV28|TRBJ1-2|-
CASSSRTVLDYGYTF
TGTGCCAGCAGTTCGCGGACAGTTCTGGACTATGGCTACACCTTC
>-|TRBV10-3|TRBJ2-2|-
CAISGTWGGPKSLWYTGELFF
TGTGCCATCAGTGGTACCTGGGGAGGCCCTAAATCGCTTTGGTACACCGGGGAGCTGTTTTTT
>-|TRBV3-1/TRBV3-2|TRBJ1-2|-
CASSLQANYGYTF
TGTGCCAGCAGCCTACAAGCTAACTATGGCTACACCTTC
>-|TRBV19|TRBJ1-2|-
CASSMGTVYGYTF
TGTGCCAGTAGTATGGGGACTGTCTATGGCTACACCTTC
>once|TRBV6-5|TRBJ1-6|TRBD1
CASSSQGAPVNSPLHF
TGTGCCAGCAGTTCACAGGGGGCTCCGGTTAATTCACCCCTCCACTTT
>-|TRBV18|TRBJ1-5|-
CASSPSAGANSNQPQHF
TGTGCCAGCTCACCGTCGGCCGGGGCGAATAGCAATCAGCCCCAGCATTTT
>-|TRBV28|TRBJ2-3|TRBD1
CASFVTGVGTDTQYF
TGTGCCAGCTTTGTGACAGGGGTTGGCACAGATACGCAGTATTTT
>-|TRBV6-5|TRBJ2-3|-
CASRTVSTDTQYF
TGTGCCAGCAGGACAGTTAGCACAGATACGCAGTATTTT
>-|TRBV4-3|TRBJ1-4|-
CASSHSHGSGPEGKLFF
TGCGCCAGCAGCCATTCTCACGGATCGGGCCCTGAGGGAAAACTGTTTTTT